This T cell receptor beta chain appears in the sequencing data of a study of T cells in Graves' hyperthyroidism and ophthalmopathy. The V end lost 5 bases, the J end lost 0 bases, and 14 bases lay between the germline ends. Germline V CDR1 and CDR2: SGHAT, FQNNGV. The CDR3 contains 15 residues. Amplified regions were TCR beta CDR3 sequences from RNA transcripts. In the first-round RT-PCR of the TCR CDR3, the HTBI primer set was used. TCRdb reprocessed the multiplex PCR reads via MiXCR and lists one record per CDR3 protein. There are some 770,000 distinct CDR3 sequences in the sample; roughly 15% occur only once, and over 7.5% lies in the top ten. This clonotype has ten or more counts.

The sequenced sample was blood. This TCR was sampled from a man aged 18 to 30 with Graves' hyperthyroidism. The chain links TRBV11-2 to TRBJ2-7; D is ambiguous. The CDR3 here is CASSLSAASSYEQYF. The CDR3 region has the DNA TGTGCCAGCAGCCTCTCGGCCGCCAGCTCCTACGAGCAGTACTTC. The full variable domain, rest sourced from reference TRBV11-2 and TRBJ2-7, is EAGVAQSPRYKIIEKRQSVAFWCNPISGHATLYWYQQILGQGPKLLIQFQNNGVVDDSQLPKDRFSAERLKGVDSTLKIQPAKLEDSAVYLCASSLSAASSYEQYFGPGTRLTVT.